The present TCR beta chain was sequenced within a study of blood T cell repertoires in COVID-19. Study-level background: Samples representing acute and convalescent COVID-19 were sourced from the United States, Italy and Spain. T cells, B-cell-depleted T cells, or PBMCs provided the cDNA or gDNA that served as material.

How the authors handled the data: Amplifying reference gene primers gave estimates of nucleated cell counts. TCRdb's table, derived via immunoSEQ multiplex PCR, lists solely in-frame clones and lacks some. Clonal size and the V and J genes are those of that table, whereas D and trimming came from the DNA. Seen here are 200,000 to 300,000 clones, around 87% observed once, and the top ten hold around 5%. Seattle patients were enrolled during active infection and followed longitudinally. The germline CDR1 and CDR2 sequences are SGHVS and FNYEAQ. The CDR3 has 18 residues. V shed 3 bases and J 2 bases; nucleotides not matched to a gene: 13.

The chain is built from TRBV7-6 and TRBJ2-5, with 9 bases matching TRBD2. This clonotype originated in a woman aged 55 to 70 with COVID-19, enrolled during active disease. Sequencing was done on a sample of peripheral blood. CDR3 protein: CASSLPSGAPLGQETQYF. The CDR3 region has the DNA TGTGCCAGCAGCTTGCCTAGCGGGGCCCCGTTGGGGCAAGAGACCCAGTACTTC.